The 28 T cell receptor beta chains below all came from one sample that was sequenced in a study of T cells in Graves' hyperthyroidism and ophthalmopathy. RNA transcripts gave rise to amplified TCR beta CDR3 regions. The TCR CDR3 first-round RT-PCR relied on the HTBI primer set. TCRdb redid the calling of the multiplex PCR reads with MiXCR, one entry per CDR3 protein. The table records under 700,000 distinct CDR3 sequences, around 17% of them present only once. Sample: blood. These TCRs come from a woman aged 18-29 years with Graves' hyperthyroidism.

The chain employs TRBV4-2 and TRBJ1-3; D is undetermined. The CDR3 extends over 14 amino acids. The V gene's germline CDR1 is LGHNA and CDR2 YNFKEQ. Trimming pared 0 bases from V and 9 bases from J, leaving 12 bases between. Here the CDR3 DNA reads TGTGCCAGCAGCCAAGATCAAGCCCGTCGCACCATATATTTT. This encodes CASSQDQARRTIYF.

This clonotype has a count of ten or more. The chain uses TRBV20-1 and TRBJ2-3; D might be TRBD1 or TRBD2, each matching 5 bases. Germline loops: CDR1 DFQATT, CDR2 SNEGSKA (reference sequence). V was shortened by 0 bases and J by 3 bases, with 10 bases between the two germline ends. This CDR3 is 14 amino acids long. In DNA form, the CDR3 reads TGCAGTGCTAGAGATCTGGGGGAAACAGATACGCAGTATTTT. Amino acid sequence: CSARDLGETDTQYF.

J is TRBJ1-2 and V is TRBV11-3; the D gene is possibly TRBD1 (5 bases). Trimming left V 1 base short and J 4 bases short, with 16 bases between. Germline V CDR1 and CDR2: SGHNT, YENEEA. This CDR3 is 16 amino acids long. CDR3 sequence reads: CASSLATALGGYGYTF. The CDR3 DNA follows: TGTGCCAGCAGCTTAGCCACAGCATTGGGGGGCTATGGCTACACCTTC.

The table lists this clonotype with many counts. The chain recombines TRBV2 with TRBJ2-7, with D tentatively TRBD2 (6 bases). The germline gives CDR1 SNHLY, CDR2 FYNNEI. The CDR3 extends over 14 amino acids. The germline V and J ends were trimmed by 6 bases and 4 bases, with 16 bases remaining between them. The CDR3 region is CASRGDSHGYEQYF. CDR3 DNA: TGTGCCAGCAGAGGGGACTCCCACGGGTACGAGCAGTACTTC.

This clonotype has only a few counts. The V gene is TRBV4-1, the J gene TRBJ1-6, with D perhaps TRBD1 (5 bases). Trimming left V 4 bases short and J 5 bases short, with 18 bases between. This CDR3 is 17 amino acids long. Germline loops: CDR1 MGHRA, CDR2 YSYEKL. The CDR3 DNA follows: TGCGCCAGCAGCCTAAGTGGGACGGCAGAAGATAATTCACCCCTCCACTTT. This gives the protein CASSLSGTAEDNSPLHF.

J is TRBJ1-2 and V is TRBV29-1, with unresolved D. The CDR3 is made up of 14 amino acids. Trimming removed 1 base at V and 2 bases at J, with 11 bases between. CDR1 SQVTM and CDR2 ANQGSEA come from the germline V gene. The CDR3 spells CSVEVGRTNYGYTF. As DNA, the CDR3 is TGCAGCGTTGAAGTTGGCAGAACAAACTATGGCTACACCTTC.

In its sample, this clonotype was seen a few times. V gene TRBV5-1 combines with J gene TRBJ2-3, with D perhaps matching TRBD1 (5 bases). Trimming removed 4 bases at V and 6 bases at J, with 15 bases between. The CDR3 consists of 14 residues. In germline, CDR1 is SGHRS, CDR2 YFSETQ. The CDR3 protein is CASSRGLITDTQYF. The CDR3 DNA reads TGCGCCAGCAGCAGGGGCCTAATCACGGATACGCAGTATTTT.

Ten or more counts support this clonotype. The J gene is TRBJ1-2, the V gene TRBV3-1, with a weak D call TRBD1 (5 bases). In germline, CDR1 is LGHDT, CDR2 YNNKEL (reference sequence). This CDR3 region has 15 residues. The germline V and J ends were trimmed by 5 bases and 8 bases, with 21 bases remaining between them. The CDR3 nucleotides are TGTGCCAGCAGCGCCCTAGACAGTGCGACCCGGGGCTACACCTTC. Its translation is CASSALDSATRGYTF.

This clonotype was detected once. The J gene is TRBJ2-7, the V gene TRBV15; maybe TRBD1 (6 bases). From germline, CDR1 is LNHNV and CDR2 YYDKDF (reference sequence). Trimming removed 1 base from V and 3 bases from J, with 13 bases in between. The CDR3 is 15 amino acids. The CDR3 reads CATSRGGGMGYEQYF. The CDR3 DNA reads as TGTGCCACCAGCAGAGGAGGGGGAATGGGCTACGAGCAGTACTTC.

The chain employs TRBV7-9 and TRBJ2-7, with TRBD1 matching 11 bases. Germline values: CDR1 SEHNR, CDR2 FQNEAQ (reference sequence). This CDR3 has 14 residues. V lost 4 bases, J lost 7 bases, and 6 bases stayed unmatched. The CDR3 coding sequence is TGTGCCAGCAGCTGGACAGGGGGCGCCGAAGAGCAGTACTTC. This codes for CASSWTGGAEEQYF.

Details on this clonotype: This clone may be a read error of a much larger clone one base away. The chain couples TRBV12-3 or TRBV12-4 to TRBJ1-2; tentative D call: TRBD1 (6 bases). With 5 bases removed from V and 4 bases from J, the gap between germline ends came to 17 bases. The CDR3 sequence is 15 residues long. This chain's CDR3 is CASSPRGGGSYGYTF. CDR3 nucleotide sequence: TGTGCCAGCAGTCCACGGGGGGGGGGCTCCTATGGCTACACCTTC.

This clonotype was seen many times. The chain combines TRBV29-1 with TRBJ1-1; D is undetermined. In germline, CDR1 is SQVTM, CDR2 ANQGSEA. CDR3 length: 13 amino acids. The V end was cut by 5 bases, the J end by 1 base, with 11 bases between. This CDR3 reads CSVLRVPNTEAFF. The DNA for the CDR3 is TGCAGCGTTCTTAGGGTCCCGAACACTGAAGCTTTCTTT.

The J gene is TRBJ2-7, the V gene TRBV6-1; D is unresolved. Per germline, CDR1 MNHNS and CDR2 SASEGT. The CDR3 is 14 residues long. The V gene lost 8 bases and the J gene lost 4 bases, with 18 bases spanning the gap. This CDR3 reads CASCIREQTYEQYF. In DNA, the CDR3 is TGTGCCAGCTGTATCCGTGAGCAAACATACGAGCAGTACTTC.

This clonotype was seen only a few times. This sequence joins TRBV30 and TRBJ1-2, with a tentative D call TRBD1 (6 bases). CDR1 and CDR2 (germline): GTSNPN, SVGIG (reference sequence). Trimming took off 2 bases at V and 5 bases at J, with 12 bases between the two ends. This CDR3 has 13 residues. The CDR3 nucleotides are TGTGCCTGGAGTAGCCAGGGGCGGTATGGCTACACCTTC. Translation gives CAWSSQGRYGYTF.

This clonotype was counted at least ten times. The V gene is TRBV5-1, the J gene TRBJ1-1; unclear D gene. V lost 0 bases and J 0 bases, leaving 9 bases between the germline ends. Looked up from germline, CDR1 is SGHRS and CDR2 is YFSETQ. CDR3 length: 15 amino acids. The CDR3 here is CASSLGRRMNTEAFF. The DNA of the CDR3 is TGCGCCAGCAGCTTGGGAAGGAGGATGAACACTGAAGCTTTCTTT.

The chain is built from TRBV29-1 and TRBJ2-3; no firm D call. Per germline, CDR1 SQVTM and CDR2 ANQGSEA. Trimming shortened V by 4 bases and J by 0 bases, and 8 bases separated the two germline ends. The CDR3 has 13 residues. In nucleotides, the CDR3 is TGCAGCGTTGTTGCGCCTAGCACAGATACGCAGTATTTT. Amino acids: CSVVAPSTDTQYF.

The chain uses TRBV20-1 and TRBJ1-1; 9 bases agree with TRBD1. Trimming took 6 bases from V and 5 from J; bases not matched to a gene: 10. The CDR3 runs to 14 residues. Germline V gives CDR1 DFQATT, CDR2 SNEGSKA (reference sequence). Here the CDR3 DNA reads TGCAGTGCCCCGAGGGACAGGGTTTTTACTGAAGCTTTCTTT. Translating it yields CSAPRDRVFTEAFF.

This rearrangement joins TRBV28 to TRBJ2-2; no firm D call. The CDR3 covers 15 residues. Germline-derived CDR1 and CDR2 are MDHEN and SYDVKM. V shed 2 bases and J shed 4 bases, with 11 bases lying between them. This CDR3 is CASSLNLIPTGELFF. The CDR3 bases are TGTGCCAGCAGTTTAAACCTGATACCCACCGGGGAGCTGTTTTTT. Drawing the rest from reference TRBV28 and TRBJ2-2, the complete variable domain is DVKVTQSSRYLVKRTGEKVFLECVQDMDHENMFWYRQDPGLGLRLIYFSYDVKMKEKGDIPEGYSVSREKKERFSLILESASTNQTSMYLCASSLNLIPTGELFFGEGSRLTVL.

This clonotype has ten or more counts. The chain couples TRBV20-1 to TRBJ2-7; D may match TRBD1 or TRBD2 (5 bases each). CDR1 and CDR2 from the germline V gene are DFQATT and SNEGSKA (reference sequence). Trimming removed 2 bases at V and 1 base at J, with 24 bases between. The CDR3 sequence is 18 residues long. CDR3 residues: CSARRRGDGGRLSYEQYF. The DNA of the CDR3 is TGCAGTGCTAGAAGGAGAGGGGATGGGGGACGACTGTCCTACGAGCAGTACTTC.

This clonotype has at least ten counts. The chain is built from TRBV11-3 and TRBJ2-3; TRBD2 agrees at 11 bases. V gave up 4 bases and J gave up 5 bases; unmatched junction bases: 5. CDR1 and CDR2 (germline): SGHNT, YENEEA. CDR3 length equals 15 residues. This chain's CDR3 is CASSSGLAGKDTQYF. The CDR3 DNA reads TGTGCCAGCAGCTCCGGACTAGCGGGCAAAGATACGCAGTATTTT.

In its sample, this clonotype was seen many times. The chain is built from TRBV9 and TRBJ1-1; a possible D gene is TRBD1 (5 bases). The germline CDR1 and CDR2 sequences are SGDLS and YYNGEE. The CDR3 is made up of 14 amino acids. Trimming stripped 0 bases from V and 4 bases from J, with 10 bases between. The DNA of the CDR3 is TGTGCCAGCAGCGTAGTTGCAGGGATCACTGAAGCTTTCTTT. It specifies CASSVVAGITEAFF.

This clonotype was seen many times. CDR3 in amino acids: CSATPRALTDTQYF. In nucleotides, the CDR3 is TGCAGTGCTACTCCACGAGCCCTCACAGATACGCAGTATTTT. This chain uses TRBV20-1 with TRBJ2-3; D unclear. The ends were cut back, 4 bases at V and 2 bases at J, with 13 bases in the middle. The CDR3 covers 14 residues. The V gene's germline CDR1 is DFQATT and CDR2 SNEGSKA (reference sequence).

The table lists this clonotype with many counts. The CDR3: CASSPPGLAGINEQFF. The DNA of the CDR3 is TGTGCCAGCAGTCCCCCAGGGCTAGCGGGAATTAATGAGCAGTTCTTC. V gene TRBV28 combines with J gene TRBJ2-1; 9 nucleotides align to TRBD2. Germline lookup yields CDR1 MDHEN and CDR2 SYDVKM. This CDR3 region has 16 residues. J lost 7 bases, V lost 5 bases, and 12 bases had no gene match.

This clonotype was picked up many times. The J gene is TRBJ1-1, the V gene TRBV2; D gene uncertain. From germline, CDR1 is SNHLY and CDR2 FYNNEI. CDR3 length: 14 amino acids. Trimming removed 8 bases at V and 5 bases at J, with 18 bases between. The DNA of the CDR3 is TGTGCCAGCCGACTTGGATGGGCTGTGACTGAAGCTTTCTTT. Its translation is CASRLGWAVTEAFF.

For this clonotype: This sequence may be a read error, since a much larger clone differs from it by one base. Here the CDR3 omits its conserved ending phenylalanine or tryptophan, so a read error is the likely source. This chain joins TRBV7-2 and TRBJ2-2, with D possibly matching TRBD1 (6 bases). The CDR3 totals 17 residues. With 5 bases removed from V and 2 bases from J, the gap between germline ends came to 18 bases. The germline CDR1 and CDR2 sequences are SGHTA and FQGNSA. CDR3 nucleotides: TGTGCCAGCAGCCTCACCCCTGGGGGCCTCAACACCGGGGAGCTGTTTCTT. Translation gives CASSLTPGGLNTGELFL.

This clonotype was detected a few times. This chain uses TRBV6-2 or TRBV6-3 with TRBJ2-5, with 8 positions matching TRBD1. Germline values: CDR1 MNHEY, CDR2 SVGEGT. The CDR3 loop spans 14 amino acids. The ends lost 2 bases at V and 5 bases at J; junction bases unmatched: 4. The CDR3 DNA follows: TGTGCCAGCAGTTACGCAGGGGGCAGGGAGACCCAGTACTTC. Its translation is CASSYAGGRETQYF.

The V gene is TRBV6-1, the J gene TRBJ1-5, with D perhaps TRBD1 (5 bases). The germline gives CDR1 MNHNS, CDR2 SASEGT. CDR3 length: 14 residues. Trimming shortened V by 6 bases and J by 0 bases, and 9 bases separated the two germline ends. CDR3 nucleotides: TGTGCCAGCAGACAGGATAATAGCAATCAGCCCCAGCATTTT. This translates into CASRQDNSNQPQHF.

This clonotype was recorded at least ten times. V gene TRBV7-3 combines with J gene TRBJ2-3, with 15 bases aligning to TRBD2. The junction had 6 bases not matched to a gene; V was cut back by 5 bases and J by 3 bases. Germline CDR1 SGHTA, CDR2 FQGTGA. This CDR3 comprises 17 residues. The CDR3 DNA reads TGTGCCAGCAGCACAAGGACTAGCGGGGGGGCTACAGATACGCAGTATTTT. This sequence encodes CASSTRTSGGATDTQYF.